A single sample gave rise to the 22 T cell receptor beta chains below, sequenced in a study of OX40 agonist ivuxolimab in advanced cancers. Libraries were prepared by immunoSEQ multiplex PCR; TCRdb keeps only in-frame clonotypes and omits some of them. The sample lists some 35,000 clones, less than 80% occurring once. The input for sequencing was CD4+ or CD8+ T cells sorted from blood, taken in a trial of the OX40 agonist ivuxolimab. These receptors originate from an adult with an advanced solid tumor such as melanoma, head and neck, liver or kidney cancer.

The genes are TRBV11-3 and TRBJ2-1, with D maybe TRBD2 (6 bases). This CDR3 comprises 15 residues. With 6 bases removed from V and 3 bases from J, the gap between germline ends came to 15 bases. Germline assignment: CDR1 SGHNT and CDR2 YENEEA. The CDR3 loop reads CASSDDGGGYNEQFF. The CDR3, as DNA: TGTGCCAGCAGTGACGACGGGGGTGGCTACAATGAGCAGTTCTTC.

The chain recombines TRBV10-3 with TRBJ1-6, with D possibly matching TRBD1 (5 bases). The CDR3 covers 13 residues. V was cut by 10 bases and J by 7 bases, with 14 bases left in between. Germline V gives CDR1 ENHRY, CDR2 SYGVKD. This CDR3 reads CATRQRFNSPLHF. CDR3 in DNA: TGTGCCACCAGACAGAGATTCAATTCACCCCTCCACTTT.

The rearrangement links TRBV28 to TRBJ2-5, with TRBD2 as a possible D gene (6 bases). Trimming took 7 bases from V and 0 from J, leaving 12 bases between them. This CDR3 spans 14 amino acids. Germline V gives CDR1 MDHEN, CDR2 SYDVKM. CDR3: CASTGGTYQETQYF. The CDR3 DNA reads TGTGCCAGCACTGGCGGGACGTACCAAGAGACCCAGTACTTC.

The V and J genes are TRBV7-2 and TRBJ1-2; TRBD1 matches at 7 bases. V lost 1 base to trimming and J lost 7 bases; unmatched junction nucleotides: 12. The CDR3 is 16 amino acids. CDR1 is SGHTA and CDR2 is FQGNSA in the germline V gene. Written as DNA, the CDR3 is TGTGCCAGCAGCTTAGATTACTCGGACAGGCGACCTGGCTACACCTTC. Protein: CASSLDYSDRRPGYTF.

The V gene is TRBV15, the J gene TRBJ2-7; possibly TRBD1 or TRBD2 for D (5 bases each). The CDR3 loop spans 17 amino acids. From germline, CDR1 is LNHNV and CDR2 YYDKDF (reference sequence). V lost 0 bases and J lost 3, with 18 bases in between. The DNA for the CDR3 is TGTGCCACCAGCAGAGATCAGGGCCGGGGAACCCTCTACGAGCAGTACTTC. Its translation is CATSRDQGRGTLYEQYF.

This clone was detected only once. J is TRBJ1-3 and V is TRBV27, with D perhaps TRBD1 (5 bases). Trimming cost V 3 bases and J 1 base, with 10 bases left between them. From germline, CDR1 is MNHEY and CDR2 SMNVEV (reference sequence). CDR3 length: 15 amino acids. The CDR3 here is CASSLSGGSGNTIYF. Written as DNA, the CDR3 is TGTGCCAGCAGTTTGTCTGGGGGTTCTGGAAACACCATATATTTT.

This clone occurred once. The rearrangement uses TRBV6-5 and TRBJ2-1, with 15 bases fitting TRBD2. Germline CDR1 is MNHEY and CDR2 is SVGAGI. The CDR3 spans 14 residues. V lost 6 bases to trimming and J lost 9 bases; unmatched junction nucleotides: 3. The CDR3 protein is CASRGTSGGSEQFF. The CDR3 coding sequence is TGTGCCAGCAGAGGGACTAGCGGGGGGAGTGAGCAGTTCTTC.

The chain links TRBV7-9 to TRBJ2-4; D uncertain. There are 11 residues in the CDR3. Looked up from germline, CDR1 is SEHNR and CDR2 is FQNEAQ (reference sequence). Trimming left V 8 bases short and J 7 bases short, with 9 bases between. The CDR3 protein is CASSRDNIQYF. In nucleotides, the CDR3 is TGTGCCAGCTCAAGGGATAACATTCAGTACTTC.

This clone was recorded a few times. The V and J genes are TRBV19 and TRBJ1-2, with 10 bases identical to TRBD1. The junction had 0 bases not matched to a gene; V was cut back by 8 bases and J by 0 bases. The CDR3 has 13 residues. Germline lookup yields CDR1 LNHDA and CDR2 SQIVND (reference sequence). CDR3 region: CASDRGPNYGYTF. CDR3 nucleotides: TGTGCCAGTGACAGGGGGCCTAACTATGGCTACACCTTC.

The V gene is TRBV10-2, the J gene TRBJ1-1; D gene ambiguous. The CDR3 is made up of 15 amino acids. V was trimmed by 0 bases and J by 5 bases, leaving 13 bases between them. CDR1 and CDR2 (germline): WSHSY, SAAADI. The CDR3 nucleotides are TGCGCCAGCAGTGAGTCTAAGGGCCTTGGGACTGAAGCTTTCTTT. This codes for CASSESKGLGTEAFF.

The rearrangement links TRBV7-9 to TRBJ1-5; D gene uncertain. Trimming pared 0 bases from V and 1 base from J, leaving 7 bases between. Germline lookup yields CDR1 SEHNR and CDR2 FQNEAQ (reference sequence). The CDR3 totals 15 residues. The CDR3 sequence is CASSLAAGSNQPQHF. The CDR3 DNA follows: TGTGCCAGCAGCTTAGCGGCCGGAAGCAATCAGCCCCAGCATTTT.

This rearrangement joins TRBV6-4 to TRBJ2-2; 7 positions agree with TRBD1. The CDR3 loop spans 16 amino acids. Per the germline V gene, CDR1 is MRHNA and CDR2 is SNTAGT. J gave up 2 bases and V 2 bases, and 5 bases lay outside the gene matches. The CDR3: CASSDELGGNTGELFF. Written as DNA, the CDR3 is TGTGCCAGCAGTGACGAGCTAGGGGGCAACACCGGGGAGCTGTTTTTT.

The chain combines TRBV10-2 with TRBJ1-2; tentative D call: TRBD1 (5 bases). V was pared by 8 bases and J by 8 bases, with 15 bases between. CDR1 and CDR2 from the germline V gene are WSHSY and SAAADI. CDR3 length equals 12 residues. The CDR3 nucleotides read TGCGCCAGCTCGAGAGATGGGGGAGGCTACACCTTC. It specifies CASSRDGGGYTF.

The chain uses TRBV6-4 and TRBJ1-5; the D is unclear. V lost 3 bases, J lost 9 bases, and 12 bases lay in between. CDR1 is MRHNA, CDR2 SNTAGT, per germline. This CDR3 is built from 13 residues. The DNA for the CDR3 is TGTGCCAGCAGTGATCATGGGGAAGGGCCCCAGCATTTT. Residues: CASSDHGEGPQHF.

The chain links TRBV28 to TRBJ2-7; D is possibly TRBD1 or TRBD2 (6 bases each). The CDR3 has 14 amino acids. V was shortened by 6 bases and J by 4 bases, with 16 bases between the two germline ends. Germline V gives CDR1 MDHEN, CDR2 SYDVKM. The CDR3 DNA is TGTGCCAGCAGGACTCACGGGGGCGCTTACGAGCAGTACTTC. Its protein is CASRTHGGAYEQYF.

DNA of the CDR3: TGTGCCAGCAGTGCGTCGCCGGGGAACACTGAAGCTTTCTTT. This sequence encodes CASSASPGNTEAFF. The chain carries TRBV6-1 and TRBJ1-1, with unresolved D. Between the trimmed V and J ends, which lost 4 bases and 1 base, there was a span of 10 bases. Germline V gives CDR1 MNHNS, CDR2 SASEGT. The CDR3 runs 14 residues.

The chain employs TRBV5-1 and TRBJ1-2, with D perhaps TRBD1 (6 bases). Per the germline V gene, CDR1 is SGHRS and CDR2 is YFSETQ. Trimming cost V 9 bases and J 2 bases, with 17 bases left between them. CDR3 length: 14 amino acids. The CDR3: CATRPPGQNYGYTF. CDR3 bases: TGCGCCACCCGACCCCCGGGACAAAACTATGGCTACACCTTC.

CDR3 amino acids: CAVGRVWDEQYF. Written as DNA, the CDR3 is TGTGCCGTCGGCAGGGTCTGGGACGAGCAGTACTTC. This sequence joins TRBV6-1 and TRBJ2-7; weak D call: TRBD1 (5 bases). V gave up 11 bases and J gave up 5 bases, with 16 bases separating them. The CDR3 loop spans 12 amino acids. Germline lookup yields CDR1 MNHNS and CDR2 SASEGT.

The chain combines TRBV7-9 with TRBJ1-5; D not certain. CDR1 and CDR2 (germline): SEHNR, FQNEAQ (reference sequence). V lost 3 bases to trimming and J lost 4 bases, with 4 bases between them. CDR3 size: 12 residues. CDR3 in amino acids: CASSLGNQPQHF. For the CDR3, the DNA is TGTGCCAGCAGCTTGGGGAATCAGCCCCAGCATTTT.

The chain links TRBV2 to TRBJ1-1, with D possibly TRBD1 on 6 matching bases. CDR3 length: 16 amino acids. The V end lost 6 bases, the J end lost 0 bases, and 17 bases lay between the germline ends. Germline lookup yields CDR1 SNHLY and CDR2 FYNNEI. The CDR3 region is CASREQQGFMNTEAFF. The CDR3 coding sequence is TGTGCCAGCAGAGAGCAACAGGGATTCATGAACACTGAAGCTTTCTTT. Full variable domain (rest looked up from reference TRBV2 and TRBJ1-1): EPEVTQTPSHQVTQMGQEVILRCVPISNHLYFYWYRQILGQKVEFLVSFYNNEISEKSEIFDDQFSVERPDGSNFTLKIRSTKLEDSAMYFCASREQQGFMNTEAFFGQGTRLTVV.

As DNA, the CDR3 is TGTGCCAGCAGCTTCCGGGACAGGGGAGCCCGGACCCAGTACTTC. Translated: CASSFRDRGARTQYF. The chain combines TRBV7-8 with TRBJ2-5, with 10 positions matching TRBD1. The J segment lost 7 bases and the V segment lost 3 bases, leaving 8 bases of the junction unmatched. This CDR3 is built from 15 residues. Germline V CDR1 and CDR2: SGHVS, FQNEAQ.

This rearrangement joins TRBV7-6 to TRBJ2-6; D call uncertain. CDR1 and CDR2 from the germline V gene are SGHVS and FNYEAQ. The CDR3 loop spans 16 amino acids. Trimming stripped 0 bases from V and 0 bases from J, with 6 bases between. The CDR3 DNA is TGTGCCAGCAGCTTAGCGAAGAACTCTGGGGCCAACGTCCTGACTTTC. Its protein product is CASSLAKNSGANVLTF.